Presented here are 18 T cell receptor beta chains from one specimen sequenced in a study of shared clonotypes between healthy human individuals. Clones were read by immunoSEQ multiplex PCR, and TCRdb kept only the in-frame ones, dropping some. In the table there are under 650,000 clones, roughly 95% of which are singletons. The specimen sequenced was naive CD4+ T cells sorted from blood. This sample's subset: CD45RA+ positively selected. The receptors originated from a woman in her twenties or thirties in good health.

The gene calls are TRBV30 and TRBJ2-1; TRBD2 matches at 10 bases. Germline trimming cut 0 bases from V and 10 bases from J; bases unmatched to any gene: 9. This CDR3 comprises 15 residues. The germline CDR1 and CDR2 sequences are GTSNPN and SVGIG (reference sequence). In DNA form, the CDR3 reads TGTGCCTGGAGTGTAGGGCTAGCGGGAGCTCCCGAGCAGTTCTTC. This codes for CAWSVGLAGAPEQFF.

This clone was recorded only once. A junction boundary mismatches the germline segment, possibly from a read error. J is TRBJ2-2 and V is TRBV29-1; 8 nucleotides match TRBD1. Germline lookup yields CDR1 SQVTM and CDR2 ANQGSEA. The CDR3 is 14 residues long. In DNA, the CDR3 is TGCGGCGTCGGGCGGACAGGGTTCACCGGGGAGCTGTTTTTT. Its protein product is CGVGRTGFTGELFF.

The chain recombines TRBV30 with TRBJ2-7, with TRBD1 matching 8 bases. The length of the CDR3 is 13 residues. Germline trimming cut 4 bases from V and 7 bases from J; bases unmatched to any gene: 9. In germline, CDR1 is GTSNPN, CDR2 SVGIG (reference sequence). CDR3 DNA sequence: TGTGCCTGGAACGGTCAGGGGGCGGTGGAGCAGTACTTC. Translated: CAWNGQGAVEQYF. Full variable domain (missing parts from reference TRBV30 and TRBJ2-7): SQTIHQWPATLVQPVGSPLSLECTVEGTSNPNLYWYRQAAGRGLQLLFYSVGIGQISSEVPQNLSASRPQDRQFILSSKKLLLSDSGFYLCAWNGQGAVEQYFGPGTRLTVT.

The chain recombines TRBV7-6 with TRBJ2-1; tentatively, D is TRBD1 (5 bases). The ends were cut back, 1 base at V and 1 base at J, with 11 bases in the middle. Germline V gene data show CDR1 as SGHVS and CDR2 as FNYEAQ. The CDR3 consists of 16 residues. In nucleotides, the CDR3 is TGTGCCAGCAGCTTAGGGGCGGACACTTCCTACAATGAGCAGTTCTTC. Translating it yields CASSLGADTSYNEQFF.

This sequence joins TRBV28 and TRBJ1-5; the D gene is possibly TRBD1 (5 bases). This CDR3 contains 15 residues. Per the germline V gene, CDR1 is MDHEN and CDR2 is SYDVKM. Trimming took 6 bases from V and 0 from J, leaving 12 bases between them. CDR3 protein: CASSPGGDSNQPQHF. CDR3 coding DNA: TGTGCCAGCAGCCCCGGGGGAGATAGCAATCAGCCCCAGCATTTT.

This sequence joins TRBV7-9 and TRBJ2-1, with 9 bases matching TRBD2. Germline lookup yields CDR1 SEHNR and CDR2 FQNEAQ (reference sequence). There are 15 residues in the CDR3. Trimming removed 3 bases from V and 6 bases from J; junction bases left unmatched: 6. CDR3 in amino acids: CASSFSGRGSNEQFF. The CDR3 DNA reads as TGTGCCAGCAGCTTTAGCGGGAGAGGAAGCAATGAGCAGTTCTTC.

CDR3 in DNA: TGTGCCAGCAGTTTACCCCAGGGAGCGGATAGCTACGAGCAGTACTTC. Protein product: CASSLPQGADSYEQYF. The chain links TRBV28 to TRBJ2-7; either TRBD1 or TRBD2 may fit D (5 bases each). Germline values: CDR1 MDHEN, CDR2 SYDVKM. V was pared by 2 bases and J by 3 bases, with 17 bases between. The CDR3 length is 16 residues.

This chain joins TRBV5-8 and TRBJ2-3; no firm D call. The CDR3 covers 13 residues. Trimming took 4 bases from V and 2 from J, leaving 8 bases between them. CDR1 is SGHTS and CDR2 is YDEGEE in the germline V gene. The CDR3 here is CASSGSSTDTQYF. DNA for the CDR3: TGTGCCAGCAGCGGAAGTTCCACAGATACGCAGTATTTT.

CDR3 region: CASSLVAGAGETQYF. DNA of the CDR3: TGTGCCAGCAGCTTGGTCGCGGGAGCGGGAGAGACCCAGTACTTC. The chain has TRBV5-6 and TRBJ2-5; TRBD2 agrees at 7 bases. With V trimmed by 0 bases and J by 4 bases, 6 bases remained unmatched. Germline lookup yields CDR1 SGHDT and CDR2 YYEEEE. The CDR3 consists of 15 residues.

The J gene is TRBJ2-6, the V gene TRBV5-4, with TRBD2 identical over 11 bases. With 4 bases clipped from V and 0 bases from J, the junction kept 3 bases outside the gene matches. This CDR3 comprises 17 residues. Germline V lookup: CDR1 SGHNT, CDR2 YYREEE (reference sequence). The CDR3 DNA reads TGTGCCAGCAGCCGGACTAGCGGGTACTCTGGGGCCAACGTCCTGACTTTC. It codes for CASSRTSGYSGANVLTF.

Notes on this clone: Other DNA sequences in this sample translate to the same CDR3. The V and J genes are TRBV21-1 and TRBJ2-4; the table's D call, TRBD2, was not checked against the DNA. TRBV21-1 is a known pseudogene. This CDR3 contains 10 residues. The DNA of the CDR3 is TGTGCCAGCAGCCGCCCGGGTCAGTACTTC. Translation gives CASSRPGQYF.

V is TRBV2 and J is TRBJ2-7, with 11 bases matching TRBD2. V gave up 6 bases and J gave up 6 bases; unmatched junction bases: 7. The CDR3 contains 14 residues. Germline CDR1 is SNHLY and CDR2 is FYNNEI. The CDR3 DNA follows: TGTGCCAGCAGCGGGACTAGCGGACGTTTCGAGCAGTACTTC. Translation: CASSGTSGRFEQYF. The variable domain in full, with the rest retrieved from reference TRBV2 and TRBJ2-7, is EPEVTQTPSHQVTQMGQEVILRCVPISNHLYFYWYRQILGQKVEFLVSFYNNEISEKSEIFDDQFSVERPDGSNFTLKIRSTKLEDSAMYFCASSGTSGRFEQYFGPGTRLTVT.

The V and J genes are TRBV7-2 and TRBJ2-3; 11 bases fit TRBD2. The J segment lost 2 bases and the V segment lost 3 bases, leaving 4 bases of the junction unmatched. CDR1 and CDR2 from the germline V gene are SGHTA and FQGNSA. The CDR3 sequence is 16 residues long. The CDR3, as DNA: TGTGCCAGCAGCTTCCGACTAGCGGGACCCACAGATACGCAGTATTTT. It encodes CASSFRLAGPTDTQYF.

CDR3 coding DNA: TGTGCCAGCAGTCTGTCGAACAACTATGGCTACACCTTC. Translated, it gives CASSLSNNYGYTF. The gene calls are TRBV27 and TRBJ1-2; no reliable D call. Trimming stripped 5 bases from V and 2 bases from J, with 9 bases between. Germline V lookup: CDR1 MNHEY, CDR2 SMNVEV (reference sequence). The CDR3 extends over 13 amino acids.

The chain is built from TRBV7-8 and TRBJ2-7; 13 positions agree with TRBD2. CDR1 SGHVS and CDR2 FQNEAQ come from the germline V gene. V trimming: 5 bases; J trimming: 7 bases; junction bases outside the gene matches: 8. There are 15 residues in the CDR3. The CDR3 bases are TGTGCCAGCAGCCAAGGACTAGCGGGAGTCGGAGAGCAGTACTTC. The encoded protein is CASSQGLAGVGEQYF.

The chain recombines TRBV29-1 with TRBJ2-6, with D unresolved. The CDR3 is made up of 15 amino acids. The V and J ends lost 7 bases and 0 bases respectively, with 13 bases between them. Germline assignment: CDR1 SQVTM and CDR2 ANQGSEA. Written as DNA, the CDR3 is TGCAGCGCGAAGGCCGGAAGCTCTGGGGCCAACGTCCTGACTTTC. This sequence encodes CSAKAGSSGANVLTF.

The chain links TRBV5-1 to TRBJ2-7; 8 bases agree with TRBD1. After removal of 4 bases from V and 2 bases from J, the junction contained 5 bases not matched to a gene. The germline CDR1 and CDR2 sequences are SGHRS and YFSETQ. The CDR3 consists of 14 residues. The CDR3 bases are TGCGCCAGCAGCACCGGACAGGGTACCTACGAGCAGTACTTC. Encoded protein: CASSTGQGTYEQYF. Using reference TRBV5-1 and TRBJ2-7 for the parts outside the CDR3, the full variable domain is KAGVTQTPRYLIKTRGQQVTLSCSPISGHRSVSWYQQTPGQGLQFLFEYFSETQRNKGNFPGRFSGRQFSNSRSEMNVSTLELGDSALYLCASSTGQGTYEQYFGPGTRLTVT.

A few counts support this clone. In nucleotides, the CDR3 is TGTGCCAGCAGCCTCCTTGGACAGGGACTGGATGGCTACACCTTC. Translated, it gives CASSLLGQGLDGYTF. The V gene is TRBV7-9, the J gene TRBJ1-2; 8 bases map to TRBD1. The V gene's germline CDR1 is SEHNR and CDR2 FQNEAQ (reference sequence). The CDR3 is made up of 15 amino acids. The ends lost 5 bases at V and 6 bases at J; junction bases unmatched: 11.